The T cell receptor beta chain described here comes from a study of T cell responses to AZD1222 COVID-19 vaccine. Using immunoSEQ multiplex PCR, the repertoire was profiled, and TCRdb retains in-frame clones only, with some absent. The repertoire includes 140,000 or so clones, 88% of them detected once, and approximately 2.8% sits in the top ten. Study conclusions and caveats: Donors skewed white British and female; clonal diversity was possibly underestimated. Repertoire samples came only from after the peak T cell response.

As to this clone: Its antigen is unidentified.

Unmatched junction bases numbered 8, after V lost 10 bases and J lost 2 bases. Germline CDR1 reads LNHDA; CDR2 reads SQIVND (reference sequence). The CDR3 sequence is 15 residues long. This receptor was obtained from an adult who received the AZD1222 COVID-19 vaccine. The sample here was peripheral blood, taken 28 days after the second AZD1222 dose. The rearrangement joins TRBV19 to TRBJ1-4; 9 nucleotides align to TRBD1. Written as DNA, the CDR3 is TGTGCCACCAAGTTACAGGGGGCGACTAATGAAAAACTGTTTTTT. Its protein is CATKLQGATNEKLFF.